Listed below are T cell receptor beta chains from one sample, sequenced in a study of blood T cell repertoires in COVID-19. Repertoires were generated with immunoSEQ multiplex PCR, while TCRdb's copy carries only in-frame clones and drops some. Among 95,000 to 150,000 clones, approximately 87% were seen once, and the ten largest hold 25% to 35%. The sequencing input was peripheral blood. The source of these receptors is a woman in her sixties or seventies with acute or convalescent COVID-19. Each CDR3 is given with its conserved first and last residue. D genes are given only for firm matches. Clone size is given for some rows only: seen once, a few or many times, or a class if the clone is expanded.

CDR3 protein | CDR3 DNA | CDR3 length | V gene | clone size | D gene | J gene
CASSQAPSMPLDEQYF | TGCGCCAGCAGCCAAGCGCCCAGTATGCCCCTAGACGAGCAGTACTTC | 16 | TRBV4-1 | once | - | TRBJ2-7
CARSAGQRAFF | TGTGCCAGAAGCGCGGGACAGCGAGCTTTCTTT | 11 | TRBV5-3 | - | TRBD1 | TRBJ1-1
CASSLTPPTAGVYGYTF | TGCGCCAGCAGCTTAACCCCCCCCACGGCGGGAGTTTATGGCTACACCTTC | 17 | TRBV5-1 | - | - | TRBJ1-2
CASSEGVRNEKLFF | TGTGCCAGCAGCGAGGGAGTTAGGAATGAAAAACTGTTTTTT | 14 | TRBV11-3 | few | - | TRBJ1-4
CASSSHGAPETQYF | TGTGCCAGCAGCTCTCATGGAGCCCCGGAGACCCAGTACTTC | 14 | TRBV5-5 | - | - | TRBJ2-5
CASSHPHRDRDTEAFF | TGCGCCAGCAGCCACCCTCACCGCGACAGGGACACTGAAGCTTTCTTT | 16 | TRBV4-1 | - | TRBD1 | TRBJ1-1
CATSDPGGSAGELFF | TGTGCCACCAGTGATCCAGGGGGCTCGGCCGGGGAGCTGTTTTTT | 15 | TRBV24-1 | - | TRBD1 | TRBJ2-2
CASSRGSGRGTEAFF | TGTGCCAGCAGCCGAGGGTCAGGGAGGGGGACTGAAGCTTTCTTT | 15 | TRBV9 | - | - | TRBJ1-1
CATTGQGVGSPLHF | TGTGCCACCACGGGACAGGGGGTTGGTTCACCCCTCCACTTT | 14 | TRBV2 | - | TRBD1 | TRBJ1-6
CASSPDINYGYTF | TGTGCCAGCAGCCCGGACATTAACTATGGCTACACCTTC | 13 | TRBV7-3 | - | - | TRBJ1-2
CASSLEEGREQYF | TGTGCCAGCAGCCTGGAGGAGGGCCGGGAGCAGTACTTC | 13 | TRBV6-5 | - | - | TRBJ2-7
CASSFSAGRNTGELFF | TGTGCCAGCAGTTTTTCAGCGGGCCGGAACACCGGGGAGCTGTTTTTT | 16 | TRBV28 | - | - | TRBJ2-2
CASSLSGGPYNEQFF | TGCGCCAGCAGCTTGTCAGGGGGGCCCTACAATGAGCAGTTCTTC | 15 | TRBV5-1 | - | - | TRBJ2-1
CASSFGRQETQYF | TGTGCTAGCAGCTTTGGTAGACAAGAGACCCAGTACTTC | 13 | TRBV7-7 | - | - | TRBJ2-5
CASSVAGRDTEAFF | TGTGCCAGCAGCGTAGCTGGCAGGGACACTGAAGCTTTCTTT | 14 | TRBV9 | - | - | TRBJ1-1